This record covers a single T cell receptor beta chain. For the second PCR, which ran for about 6 to 11 cycles, a sample-barcoded 5' primer and a J-beta primer mix were used. No fewer than 2.5 million CDR3-containing paired-end reads came from each sample. TCRdb used MiXCR to reprocess the 5' RACE reads, holding one entry per CDR3 protein. Altogether more than 1,000,000 distinct CDR3 sequences are present, 20% to 25% being singletons, with the ten largest covering approximately 0.75%. This record comes from a study of blood T cells in healthy people across ages. Study in general: Capturing about one barcoded beta molecule per two T cells was achieved by template switching.

The CDR3 is made up of 12 amino acids. Looked up from germline, CDR1 is SGHTA and CDR2 is FQGNSA. V was cut by 7 bases and J by 10 bases, with 14 bases left in between. These data were also reused for a study on T cells of mothers and their children. As that study records: A primer called M1S, used in the second PCR, added sample barcodes and 2-4 random nucleotides.

Sequenced sample: blood. The source is a girl under 10 years old in good health. The chain joins TRBV7-2 to TRBJ1-5; D uncertain. The CDR3 nucleotides read TGTGCCAGCACCAGTGACGGTCTCCCCCAGCATTTT. The encoded protein is CASTSDGLPQHF.